This T cell receptor beta chain is from a study of T cells in tuberculosis. Germline V CDR1 and CDR2: SGHNT, YYREEE (reference sequence). With 4 bases clipped from V and 5 bases from J, the junction kept 9 bases outside the gene matches. This CDR3 contains 16 residues. TCRdb's copy holds only in-frame clones and misses some; the assay was immunoSEQ multiplex PCR. The table shows 30,000 to 35,000 clones, with roughly 90% occurring only once. The receptor's source is a donor aged 10 to 29 with latent tuberculosis or without tuberculosis infection. The chain carries TRBV5-4 and TRBJ1-6, with 7 bases aligning to TRBD1. The material sequenced was PBMCs. CDR3 sequence (DNA): TGTGCCAGCAGCGGCGGTCAGGACAGGAATAATTCACCCCTCCACTTT. Its translation: CASSGGQDRNNSPLHF.